Shown below are 11 T cell receptor beta chains from a single sample sequenced in a study of graft-versus-host responses after intestinal transplantation. Method: immunoSEQ multiplex PCR; TCRdb's copy keeps in-frame clones and lacks some. This sample carries about 27,000 clones, roughly four fifths of them seen once, and the ten largest clones take over 0.75%. Antigens for these TCRs are unknown. This specimen consisted of unstimulated CD8+ T cells sorted from spleen or lymph node cells, obtained before transplant. The origin of the receptors is a human donor who was the organ donor for an intestinal transplant.

The rearrangement joins TRBV5-1 to TRBJ1-2; D is ambiguous. Trimming pared 0 bases from V and 3 bases from J, leaving 12 bases between. CDR1 is SGHRS and CDR2 is YFSETQ in the germline V gene. The length of the CDR3 is 15 residues. CDR3 coding DNA: TGCGCCAGCAGCTTGGTCGGGTTTGGGGACTATGGCTACACCTTC. Translation gives CASSLVGFGDYGYTF.

This rearrangement joins TRBV27 to TRBJ2-7; a weak D match, TRBD1 (6 bases). Trimming removed 3 bases from V and 5 bases from J, with 11 bases in between. The CDR3 is made up of 13 amino acids. CDR1 and CDR2 (germline): MNHEY, SMNVEV (reference sequence). The CDR3 DNA reads as TGTGCCAGCAGTTTTGGGGGCCGGAACGAGCAGTACTTC. Protein product: CASSFGGRNEQYF.

The J gene is TRBJ2-2, the V gene TRBV7-2; 8 bases align to TRBD1. J lost 3 bases, V lost 5 bases, and 5 bases had no gene match. The germline V gene has CDR1 SGHTA and CDR2 FQGNSA. This CDR3 region has 15 residues. The CDR3 DNA sequence: TGTGCCAGCAGCCCAGGGGGACAGGACACCGGGGAGCTGTTTTTT. This sequence encodes CASSPGGQDTGELFF.

Points on this clone: The sample contains more than one DNA sequence encoding this CDR3. The chain combines TRBV7-9 with TRBJ2-7; D may match TRBD1 or TRBD2 (6 bases each). The CDR3 is made up of 12 amino acids. Trimming removed 5 bases at V and 11 bases at J, with 16 bases between. CDR1 and CDR2 (germline): SEHNR, FQNEAQ (reference sequence). The CDR3, as DNA: TGTGCCAGCAGCCAAGGGCTAGGGGGGAAGTACTTC. This translates into CASSQGLGGKYF.

This chain uses TRBV4-2 with TRBJ1-5; 8 nucleotides agree with TRBD1. Trimming at V came to 5 bases and at J to 3 bases, leaving 3 bases not matched to a gene. Germline loops: CDR1 LGHNA, CDR2 YNFKEQ. CDR3 size: 14 residues. CDR3 region: CASSGTGPNQPQHF. CDR3 nucleotide sequence: TGTGCCAGCAGCGGGACAGGCCCCAATCAGCCCCAGCATTTT.

V gene TRBV4-3 combines with J gene TRBJ1-2; D call uncertain. This CDR3 region has 17 residues. V shed 0 bases and J shed 6 bases, with 20 bases lying between them. CDR1 LGHNA and CDR2 YSLEER come from the germline V gene. CDR3 in amino acids: CASSQDIGTPSRDGYTF. The DNA of the CDR3 is TGCGCCAGCAGCCAAGATATAGGCACCCCCAGCAGAGATGGCTACACCTTC.

V is TRBV19 and J is TRBJ2-1, with D maybe TRBD2 (7 bases). V lost 7 bases to trimming and J lost 8 bases, with 15 bases between them. This CDR3 comprises 13 residues. Looked up from germline, CDR1 is LNHDA and CDR2 is SQIVND (reference sequence). The CDR3 spells CASTHGGLDEQFF. In DNA, the CDR3 is TGTGCCAGTACGCACGGGGGGCTGGATGAGCAGTTCTTC.

The chain recombines TRBV4-1 with TRBJ2-4; no clear D gene. V lost 2 bases to trimming and J lost 6 bases, with 8 bases between them. The CDR3 covers 13 residues. The germline V gene has CDR1 MGHRA and CDR2 YSYEKL. The CDR3 nucleotides read TGCGCCAGCAGCCAATTGTTTCGAAACATTCAGTACTTC. It translates to CASSQLFRNIQYF.

This sequence joins TRBV6-5 and TRBJ1-4; D not certain. The CDR3 is made up of 14 amino acids. Germline CDR1 and CDR2: MNHEY and SVGAGI. V lost 6 bases, J lost 8 bases, and 16 bases lay in between. CDR3 in amino acids: CASSRIGSGEKLFF. The CDR3 nucleotides read TGTGCCAGCAGCCGCATAGGATCGGGCGAAAAACTGTTTTTT.

V usage is TRBV19 and J usage is TRBJ1-2; TRBD1 aligns across 9 bases. Germline CDR1 reads LNHDA; CDR2 reads SQIVND (reference sequence). There are 14 residues in the CDR3. V lost 8 bases and J lost 2; bases outside the gene matches: 6. The CDR3 loop reads CASDTGTGNYGYTF. CDR3 sequence (DNA): TGTGCCAGTGATACCGGGACAGGGAACTATGGCTACACCTTC.

The V and J genes are TRBV4-1 and TRBJ2-2, with 7 bases lining up with TRBD2. CDR1 is MGHRA and CDR2 is YSYEKL in the germline V gene. This CDR3 region has 15 residues. V was clipped by 2 bases and J by 6 bases; unmatched bases: 6. CDR3 coding DNA: TGCGCCAGCAGCCAAATGGCGGGAGTTTCCGGGGAGCTGTTTTTT. This sequence encodes CASSQMAGVSGELFF.